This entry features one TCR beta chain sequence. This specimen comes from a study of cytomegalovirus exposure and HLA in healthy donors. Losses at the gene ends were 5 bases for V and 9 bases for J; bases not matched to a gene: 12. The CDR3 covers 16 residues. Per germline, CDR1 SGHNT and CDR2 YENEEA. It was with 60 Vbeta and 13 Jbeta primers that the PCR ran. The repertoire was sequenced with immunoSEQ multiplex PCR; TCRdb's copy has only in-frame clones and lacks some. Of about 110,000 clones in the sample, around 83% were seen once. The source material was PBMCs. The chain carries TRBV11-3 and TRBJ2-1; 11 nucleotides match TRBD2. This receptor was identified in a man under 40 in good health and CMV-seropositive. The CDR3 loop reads CASSTLGSGGAFEQFF. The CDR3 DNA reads TGTGCCAGCAGCACCCTGGGTAGCGGGGGGGCGTTTGAGCAGTTCTTC.